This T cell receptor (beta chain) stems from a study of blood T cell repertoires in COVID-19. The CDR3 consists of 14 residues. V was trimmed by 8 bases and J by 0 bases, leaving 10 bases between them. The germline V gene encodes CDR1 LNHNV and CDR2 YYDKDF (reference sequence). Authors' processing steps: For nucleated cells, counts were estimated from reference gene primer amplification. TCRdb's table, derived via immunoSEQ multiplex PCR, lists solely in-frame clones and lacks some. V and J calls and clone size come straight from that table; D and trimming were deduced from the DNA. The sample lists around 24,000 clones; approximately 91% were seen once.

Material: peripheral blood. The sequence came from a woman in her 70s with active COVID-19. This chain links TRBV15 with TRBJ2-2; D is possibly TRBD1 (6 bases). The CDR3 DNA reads TGTGCCACCGTAGACAGGTCGAACACCGGGGAGCTGTTTTTT. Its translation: CATVDRSNTGELFF. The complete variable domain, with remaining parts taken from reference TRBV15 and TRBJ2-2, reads DAMVIQNPRYQVTQFGKPVTLSCSQTLNHNVMYWYQQKSSQAPKLLFHYYDKDFNNEADTPDNFQSRRPNTSFCFLDIRSPGLGDTAMYLCATVDRSNTGELFFGEGSRLTVL.